This passage covers 26 T cell receptor beta chains from one sample sequenced in a study of PD-1 blockade in classical Hodgkin lymphoma. The method was immunoSEQ multiplex PCR; TCRdb's version includes in-frame clones alone and lacks a portion of them. The profile covers about 35,000 clones, with 80% to 95% appearing a single time and about 0.24% taken by the ten largest. In every patient, relapse followed autologous stem cell transplantation, while exposure to brentuximab vedotin differed. Purification of CD4+ T cells from thawed PBMCs was achieved by magnetic negative selection. The source material was CD4+ T cells from blood, sampled at baseline. The origin of the receptors is a human donor with classical Hodgkin lymphoma.

This chain's CDR3 is CSARVASTFF. CDR3 DNA: TGCAGTGCTAGGGTAGCGTCAACGTTCTTC. This rearrangement joins TRBV20-1 to TRBJ2-1; a possible D gene is TRBD2 (5 bases). Trimming pared 3 bases from V and 15 bases from J, leaving 12 bases between. CDR3 length: 10 residues. The germline V gene encodes CDR1 DFQATT and CDR2 SNEGSKA (reference sequence).

The genes are TRBV5-1 and TRBJ2-1, with TRBD2 matching 8 bases. The CDR3 is 19 residues long. V shed 4 bases and J 4 bases; nucleotides not matched to a gene: 19. In germline, CDR1 is SGHRS, CDR2 YFSETQ. Here the CDR3 reads CASSTRFGRIAGKYNEQFF. The CDR3 nucleotides are TGCGCCAGCAGCACCCGCTTCGGCCGAATAGCGGGAAAGTACAATGAGCAGTTCTTC.

This chain joins TRBV28 and TRBJ1-2; D perhaps matches TRBD1 (5 bases). V lost 5 bases, J lost 4 bases, and 17 bases lay in between. The CDR3 sequence is 15 residues long. Germline V lookup: CDR1 MDHEN, CDR2 SYDVKM. The CDR3 DNA is TGTGCCAGCAGTCCACCCCGTTCAGGGAGCTATGGCTACACCTTC. It yields the protein CASSPPRSGSYGYTF.

The chain combines TRBV5-1 with TRBJ2-4; tentatively, D is TRBD2 (5 bases). The ends were cut back, 4 bases at V and 9 bases at J, with 29 bases in the middle. This CDR3 spans 18 amino acids. Germline-derived CDR1 and CDR2 are SGHRS and YFSETQ. The CDR3 spells CASSRRMGAENLPRIQYF. For the CDR3, the DNA is TGCGCCAGCAGCCGCCGTATGGGAGCGGAGAACCTCCCCCGCATTCAGTACTTC.

The V call is TRBV5-1, the J call TRBJ2-5; D is undetermined. The CDR3 has 12 amino acids. Trimming left V 7 bases short and J 5 bases short, with 12 bases between. Germline-derived CDR1 and CDR2 are SGHRS and YFSETQ. CDR3 amino acids: CASANQQETQYF. CDR3 bases: TGCGCCAGCGCTAACCAACAGGAGACCCAGTACTTC.

The V and J genes are TRBV28 and TRBJ1-2; no definite D call. This CDR3 comprises 12 residues. Germline-derived CDR1 and CDR2 are MDHEN and SYDVKM. V was pared by 8 bases and J by 5 bases, with 12 bases between. The CDR3 reads CASHVGSYGYTF. For the CDR3, the DNA is TGTGCCAGCCACGTGGGGAGTTATGGCTACACCTTC.

This chain joins TRBV28 and TRBJ2-1; D might be TRBD2 (5 bases). Trimming cost V 3 bases and J 5 bases, with 11 bases left between them. The CDR3 spans 14 residues. The germline gives CDR1 MDHEN, CDR2 SYDVKM. DNA of the CDR3: TGTGCCAGCAGTTTTGAGCGGACGGACAATGAGCAGTTCTTC. Translation: CASSFERTDNEQFF. The full variable domain, rest sourced from reference TRBV28 and TRBJ2-1, is DVKVTQSSRYLVKRTGEKVFLECVQDMDHENMFWYRQDPGLGLRLIYFSYDVKMKEKGDIPEGYSVSREKKERFSLILESASTNQTSMYLCASSFERTDNEQFFGPGTRLTVL.

This clone appeared once. The genes are TRBV10-2 and TRBJ2-7; 10 bases fit TRBD1. Germline V CDR1 and CDR2: WSHSY, SAAADI. This CDR3 comprises 16 residues. V shed 1 base and J 1 base; nucleotides not matched to a gene: 4. The CDR3 spells CASSELWDRGSYEQYF. DNA of the CDR3: TGCGCCAGCAGTGAGTTGTGGGACAGGGGATCCTACGAGCAGTACTTC.

The chain links TRBV2 to TRBJ1-2; D is unresolved. Germline V gene sequence: CDR1 SNHLY, CDR2 FYNNEI. V lost 1 base to trimming and J lost 4 bases, with 4 bases between them. CDR3 length: 12 residues. CDR3 in amino acids: CASSEVIYGYTF. CDR3 nucleotide sequence: TGTGCCAGCAGTGAAGTGATCTATGGCTACACCTTC.

V is TRBV7-3 and J is TRBJ1-1; the match to TRBD1 covers 8 bases. Losses at the gene ends were 5 bases for V and 4 bases for J; bases not matched to a gene: 3. Germline CDR1 is SGHTA and CDR2 is FQGTGA. This CDR3 has 13 amino acids. DNA of the CDR3: TGTGCCAGCAGCGCCACAGGGGGCACTGAAGCTTTCTTT. Its protein is CASSATGGTEAFF.

The rearrangement links TRBV2 to TRBJ2-1, with 8 positions matching TRBD2. Per the germline V gene, CDR1 is SNHLY and CDR2 is FYNNEI. The CDR3 has 18 residues. V was pared by 5 bases and J by 8 bases, with 20 bases of the junction left unmatched. CDR3 coding DNA: TGTGCCAGCAGTTCTTCAAGGGTAGCGGGACCTTTAGGCGATGAGCAGTTCTTC. Amino acid sequence: CASSSSRVAGPLGDEQFF.

This clone was observed a few times. V gene TRBV4-2 combines with J gene TRBJ2-2; 9 bases line up with TRBD2. This CDR3 is 16 amino acids long. Trimming cost V 0 bases and J 5 bases; bases outside gene matches: 4. The germline gives CDR1 LGHNA, CDR2 YNFKEQ. CDR3 protein: CASSQDPAGGTGELFF. In DNA form, the CDR3 reads TGTGCCAGCAGCCAAGATCCAGCGGGGGGAACCGGGGAGCTGTTTTTT.

V usage is TRBV28 and J usage is TRBJ1-4; 7 bases are shared with TRBD1. The V and J ends lost 6 bases and 6 bases, in that order; junction bases with no gene match: 10. The CDR3 totals 15 residues. The germline gives CDR1 MDHEN, CDR2 SYDVKM. CDR3 DNA: TGTGCCAGCAGAAACAGGGGAGGGGGGGATGAAAAACTGTTTTTT. Its protein is CASRNRGGGDEKLFF.

CDR3 residues: CASSLGHSNTGELFF. The CDR3 nucleotides read TGCGCCAGCAGCTTGGGACACTCGAACACCGGGGAGCTGTTTTTT. The gene calls are TRBV5-1 and TRBJ2-2, with D unresolved. V gave up 0 bases and J gave up 0 bases, with 6 bases separating them. The CDR3 is made up of 15 amino acids. Germline lookup yields CDR1 SGHRS and CDR2 YFSETQ.

This clone was seen a single time. The chain joins TRBV19 to TRBJ1-1; the D gene is possibly TRBD1 (5 bases). The ends were cut back, 3 bases at V and 6 bases at J, with 8 bases in the middle. CDR3 length: 12 amino acids. Germline-derived CDR1 and CDR2 are LNHDA and SQIVND (reference sequence). The CDR3 DNA sequence: TGTGCCAGTAGTATCGGGGGTCCTGAAGCTTTCTTT. Its protein is CASSIGGPEAFF.

The J gene is TRBJ1-3, the V gene TRBV7-8; 7 bases match TRBD1. The CDR3 sequence is 15 residues long. The V segment lost 2 bases and the J segment 2 bases; nucleotides outside the gene matches: 3. Germline V gene lookup returns CDR1 SGHVS and CDR2 FQNEAQ. For the CDR3, the DNA is TGTGCCAGCAGCTTAACCGGACAGGCTGGAAACACCATATATTTT. The encoded protein is CASSLTGQAGNTIYF.

This chain connects TRBV2 to TRBJ2-1, with a possible D match to TRBD1 (6 bases). In germline, CDR1 is SNHLY, CDR2 FYNNEI. This CDR3 has 16 residues. Trimming removed 7 bases at V and 2 bases at J, with 18 bases between. Written as DNA, the CDR3 is TGTGCCAGCAAAAGAGGATTAGGACAGCCCTACAATGAGCAGTTCTTC. It encodes CASKRGLGQPYNEQFF. Full variable domain (missing parts from reference TRBV2 and TRBJ2-1): EPEVTQTPSHQVTQMGQEVILRCVPISNHLYFYWYRQILGQKVEFLVSFYNNEISEKSEIFDDQFSVERPDGSNFTLKIRSTKLEDSAMYFCASKRGLGQPYNEQFFGPGTRLTVL.

The genes are TRBV7-6 and TRBJ2-7, with 11 positions matching TRBD2. J gave up 5 bases and V 5 bases, and 11 bases lay outside the gene matches. The CDR3 is 16 residues long. CDR1 and CDR2 (germline): SGHVS, FNYEAQ. This CDR3 is CASSPYLAGGIHEQYF. The CDR3 DNA reads TGTGCCAGCAGCCCCTATTTAGCGGGAGGGATCCACGAGCAGTACTTC.

This chain connects TRBV2 to TRBJ2-5, with unresolved D. Between the trimmed V and J ends, which lost 7 bases and 1 base, there was a span of 16 bases. Germline V gene data show CDR1 as SNHLY and CDR2 as FYNNEI. There are 15 residues in the CDR3. CDR3 region: CASTHQRWSQETQYF. The CDR3 DNA follows: TGTGCCAGCACCCACCAGCGTTGGTCCCAAGAGACCCAGTACTTC.

The chain recombines TRBV4-1 with TRBJ2-3; possible D gene TRBD1, 6 bases. Deletions cut 0 bases from V and 4 bases from J, with 17 bases between. CDR3 length: 17 residues. The germline CDR1 and CDR2 sequences are MGHRA and YSYEKL. The chain's CDR3 is CASSQDMGRGGADTQYF. The CDR3 nucleotides are TGCGCCAGCAGCCAAGATATGGGCAGGGGCGGCGCAGATACGCAGTATTTT.

The rearrangement links TRBV14 to TRBJ2-5; TRBD2 is a possible D gene (7 bases). Trimming pared 0 bases from V and 2 bases from J, leaving 19 bases between. The germline CDR1 and CDR2 sequences are SGHDN and FVKESK. The CDR3 is made up of 18 amino acids. Here the CDR3 reads CASSQELGGGSVQETQYF. DNA of the CDR3: TGTGCCAGCAGCCAAGAGCTTGGGGGGGGCTCCGTTCAAGAGACCCAGTACTTC.

The CDR3: CASSFGTSGTEQYF. The CDR3, as DNA: TGCGCCAGCAGCTTCGGTACTAGCGGGACCGAGCAGTACTTC. The chain employs TRBV5-1 and TRBJ2-7, with TRBD2 matching 10 bases. The length of the CDR3 is 14 residues. The germline V gene has CDR1 SGHRS and CDR2 YFSETQ. V lost 2 bases and J lost 6; bases outside the gene matches: 5.

The chain links TRBV7-9 to TRBJ1-1; TRBD1 is a possible D gene (6 bases). This CDR3 spans 14 amino acids. V shed 6 bases and J shed 4 bases, with 15 bases lying between them. CDR1 and CDR2 from the germline V gene are SEHNR and FQNEAQ (reference sequence). The CDR3 sequence is CASSPHTGSTEAFF. The CDR3 nucleotides read TGTGCCAGCAGTCCTCATACAGGGAGCACTGAAGCTTTCTTT.

The genes are TRBV7-9 and TRBJ2-5, with no clear D. Germline CDR1 and CDR2: SEHNR and FQNEAQ (reference sequence). Trimming removed 2 bases from V and 1 base from J, with 11 bases in between. The CDR3 runs to 15 residues. This CDR3 is CASSLPRPPQETQYF. In nucleotides, the CDR3 is TGTGCCAGCAGCTTACCGAGGCCGCCCCAAGAGACCCAGTACTTC.

The chain joins TRBV2 to TRBJ2-7, with D tentatively TRBD1 (5 bases). The CDR3 covers 12 residues. Between the trimmed V and J ends, which lost 7 bases and 2 bases, there was a span of 9 bases. Germline CDR1 and CDR2: SNHLY and FYNNEI. Here the CDR3 DNA reads TGTGCCAGCAAACAGGAGACCTACGAGCAGTACTTC. Its protein is CASKQETYEQYF.

The V gene is TRBV29-1, the J gene TRBJ2-1; 7 bases line up with TRBD2. The CDR3 totals 14 residues. The V gene's germline CDR1 is SQVTM and CDR2 ANQGSEA. Trimming cost V 4 bases and J 0 bases; bases outside gene matches: 3. Here the CDR3 DNA reads TGCAGCGTTGTAGCGGGCAGCTCCTACAATGAGCAGTTCTTC. It codes for CSVVAGSSYNEQFF.